These 18 T cell receptor beta chains came from one sample sequenced in a study of blood T cell repertoires in COVID-19. Assay: immunoSEQ multiplex PCR; the TCRdb copy retains only in-frame clones and omits some. The sample lists 430,000 or so clones, about 88% occurring once. The source material was PBMCs or T cells enriched from blood (not recorded which). These receptors were collected from a woman in her late teens or twenties who had been exposed to COVID-19.

This sequence joins TRBV12-3 or TRBV12-4 and TRBJ2-3; D may be TRBD2 (5 bases). The ends were cut back, 5 bases at V and 2 bases at J, with 8 bases in the middle. CDR3 length: 13 residues. CDR3: CASSRGDTDTQYF. The DNA of the CDR3 is TGTGCCAGCAGTCGGGGAGACACAGATACGCAGTATTTT.

The chain uses TRBV6-5 and TRBJ2-7; D ambiguous. The CDR3 spans 11 residues. V shed 10 bases and J shed 0 bases, with 7 bases lying between them. Germline V gene lookup returns CDR1 MNHEY and CDR2 SVGAGI. CDR3 coding DNA: TGTGCCACCACCAGCTCCTACGAGCAGTACTTC. It yields the protein CATTSSYEQYF.

J is TRBJ2-7 and V is TRBV14, with D tentatively TRBD2 (6 bases). The CDR3 covers 12 residues. V lost 5 bases and J 3 bases, leaving 8 bases between the germline ends. CDR1 and CDR2 (germline): SGHDN, FVKESK. CDR3 nucleotides: TGTGCCAGCAGCAAGACTAGCTACGAGCAGTACTTC. This encodes CASSKTSYEQYF.

The chain recombines TRBV5-4 with TRBJ1-5; TRBD1 matches 7 bases. The V and J ends lost 0 bases and 1 base, in that order; junction bases with no gene match: 4. The CDR3 totals 16 residues. Germline V gene data show CDR1 as SGHNT and CDR2 as YYREEE (reference sequence). Here the CDR3 DNA reads TGTGCCAGCAGCTTGGATGGGACAGCAAGCAATCAGCCCCAGCATTTT. It codes for CASSLDGTASNQPQHF.

This sequence joins TRBV2 and TRBJ1-6, with TRBD1 as a possible D gene (6 bases). V lost 5 bases to trimming and J lost 7 bases, with 15 bases between them. CDR1 is SNHLY, CDR2 FYNNEI, per germline. CDR3 length: 15 amino acids. The CDR3 sequence is CASSSNEGGNSPLHF. CDR3 DNA: TGTGCCAGCAGTTCAAACGAGGGGGGGAATTCACCCCTCCACTTT. Together with reference TRBV2 and TRBJ1-6, the CDR3 gives the full variable domain: EPEVTQTPSHQVTQMGQEVILRCVPISNHLYFYWYRQILGQKVEFLVSFYNNEISEKSEIFDDQFSVERPDGSNFTLKIRSTKLEDSAMYFCASSSNEGGNSPLHFGNGTRLTVT.

This sequence joins TRBV24-1 and TRBJ2-1; TRBD2 aligns across 8 bases. V shed 7 bases and J 7 bases; nucleotides not matched to a gene: 11. The CDR3 consists of 15 residues. The germline gives CDR1 KGHDR, CDR2 SFDVKD. The CDR3 here is CATRPQGSGINEQFF. The DNA for the CDR3 is TGTGCCACCAGACCCCAGGGTAGCGGGATTAATGAGCAGTTCTTC.

The chain has TRBV2 and TRBJ1-6; 9 nucleotides match TRBD1. CDR1 SNHLY and CDR2 FYNNEI come from the germline V gene. There are 14 residues in the CDR3. Losses at the gene ends were 4 bases for V and 10 bases for J; bases not matched to a gene: 5. Written as DNA, the CDR3 is TGTGCCAGCAGTGGGGACAGGGAGACATCACCCCTCCACTTT. It translates to CASSGDRETSPLHF. The variable domain in full, with the rest retrieved from reference TRBV2 and TRBJ1-6, is EPEVTQTPSHQVTQMGQEVILRCVPISNHLYFYWYRQILGQKVEFLVSFYNNEISEKSEIFDDQFSVERPDGSNFTLKIRSTKLEDSAMYFCASSGDRETSPLHFGNGTRLTVT.

The chain recombines TRBV6-2 or TRBV6-3 with TRBJ1-2, with unresolved D. The CDR3 consists of 16 residues. Trimming stripped 6 bases from V and 0 bases from J, with 17 bases between. From germline, CDR1 is MNHEY and CDR2 SVGEGT. The CDR3 sequence is CASRPSGIVANYGYTF. DNA of the CDR3: TGTGCCAGCAGGCCTTCGGGGATCGTAGCTAACTATGGCTACACCTTC.

The J gene is TRBJ1-1, the V gene TRBV5-1; D possibly corresponds to TRBD1 (5 bases). Germline CDR1 SGHRS, CDR2 YFSETQ. V gave up 2 bases and J gave up 1 base, with 12 bases separating them. There are 15 residues in the CDR3. In DNA form, the CDR3 reads TGCGCCAGCAGCTTCGAGGCAGGGCCGAACACTGAAGCTTTCTTT. Its translation is CASSFEAGPNTEAFF.

The J gene is TRBJ2-1, the V gene TRBV10-3; D not certain. Trimming shortened V by 2 bases and J by 6 bases, and 8 bases separated the two germline ends. Looked up from germline, CDR1 is ENHRY and CDR2 is SYGVKD. CDR3 length: 13 amino acids. The CDR3: CAISEPPGNEQFF. The CDR3 bases are TGTGCCATCAGTGAGCCCCCGGGCAATGAGCAGTTCTTC.

This rearrangement joins TRBV10-2 to TRBJ1-1, with 7 bases lining up with TRBD1. With 3 bases clipped from V and 2 bases from J, the junction kept 6 bases outside the gene matches. The CDR3 is 15 residues long. Germline CDR1 is WSHSY and CDR2 is SAAADI. CDR3 in amino acids: CASSDFPGGNTEAFF. CDR3 nucleotides: TGCGCCAGCAGTGATTTCCCAGGGGGAAACACTGAAGCTTTCTTT.

This chain joins TRBV5-1 and TRBJ2-1; 10 bases map to TRBD2. Germline CDR1 reads SGHRS; CDR2 reads YFSETQ. The CDR3 loop spans 16 amino acids. V lost 0 bases, J lost 5 bases, and 5 bases stayed unmatched. Here the CDR3 reads CASSLARGLADNEQFF. CDR3 bases: TGCGCCAGCAGCTTGGCACGAGGACTAGCGGACAATGAGCAGTTCTTC.

This clone turned up a few times. The rearrangement joins TRBV18 to TRBJ1-5; D gene unclear. This CDR3 has 16 residues. V was shortened by 3 bases and J by 2 bases, with 14 bases between the two germline ends. Germline loops: CDR1 KGHSH, CDR2 LQKENI. The CDR3 coding sequence is TGTGCCAGCTCACCGGGATCGGGATATCGCAATCAGCCCCAGCATTTT. Translated: CASSPGSGYRNQPQHF.

This clone was seen once. This sequence joins TRBV9 and TRBJ1-2, with 10 bases aligning to TRBD1. After removal of 3 bases from V and 9 bases from J, the junction contained 5 bases not matched to a gene. The CDR3 loop spans 13 amino acids. CDR1 is SGDLS and CDR2 is YYNGEE in the germline V gene. CDR3 in amino acids: CASSETGGASYTF. For the CDR3, the DNA is TGTGCCAGCAGCGAGACAGGGGGCGCGAGCTACACCTTC. The whole variable domain, remainder taken from reference TRBV9 and TRBJ1-2, is DSGVTQTPKHLITATGQRVTLRCSPRSGDLSVYWYQQSLDQGLQFLIQYYNGEERAKGNILERFSAQQFPDLHSELNLSSLELGDSALYFCASSETGGASYTFGSGTRLTVV.

The V gene is TRBV9, the J gene TRBJ2-5; D possibly corresponds to TRBD2 (6 bases). Looked up from germline, CDR1 is SGDLS and CDR2 is YYNGEE. Trimming left V 3 bases short and J 5 bases short, with 20 bases between. The CDR3 has 16 amino acids. The CDR3 DNA reads as TGTGCCAGCAGCGGCGAAGGCTCCGGGACTTTGGAGACCCAGTACTTC. It yields the protein CASSGEGSGTLETQYF.

V is TRBV7-2 and J is TRBJ2-5; D not certain. Germline V gene sequence: CDR1 SGHTA, CDR2 FQGNSA. CDR3 size: 13 residues. Deletions cut 3 bases from V and 5 bases from J, with 10 bases between. The CDR3 DNA is TGTGCCAGCAGCTTTCTACGCTCCGAGACCCAGTACTTC. Translated: CASSFLRSETQYF.

The J gene is TRBJ2-3, the V gene TRBV5-6; TRBD2 agrees at 9 bases. The CDR3 has 17 amino acids. The germline gives CDR1 SGHDT, CDR2 YYEEEE. With 4 bases clipped from V and 0 bases from J, the junction kept 9 bases outside the gene matches. The CDR3 is CASSPPNSGGSTDTQYF. The CDR3 DNA follows: TGTGCCAGCAGCCCACCAAACAGCGGGGGGAGCACAGATACGCAGTATTTT.

The chain has TRBV10-3 and TRBJ2-1, with 7 bases matching TRBD2. The CDR3 extends over 15 amino acids. V lost 6 bases to trimming and J lost 0 bases; unmatched junction nucleotides: 5. Germline V gene sequence: CDR1 ENHRY, CDR2 SYGVKD. The CDR3 loop reads CAIRGAGVSYNEQFF. The CDR3 nucleotides read TGTGCCATCAGGGGCGCGGGGGTCTCCTACAATGAGCAGTTCTTC.